This TCR beta chain was identified in a study of Ad26.COV2.S vaccination and SARS-CoV-2 variants (dated by TCRdb to the early 2020s). In the study overall: Vaccine-arm donors came from COV1001, a multicentre, randomized, double-blind, placebo-controlled phase I-IIa trial of Ad26.COV2.S in healthy adults. The specificity and breadth of SARS-CoV-2-reactive T cell receptors after Ad26.COV2.S vaccination were assessed by TCRbeta repertoire sequencing. The TCR-sequenced set comprised roughly 30 samples: roughly 19 Ad26.COV2.S vaccine recipients, 5 placebo recipients and 8 SARS-CoV-2 convalescent individuals. Ad26.COV2.S was administered intramuscularly at a dose of 5x10^10 or 1x10^11 viral particles, either as one shot or as two shots given 56 days apart. Throughout the experiments and outcome assessment, investigators stayed blinded to trial group allocation. Trial participants were randomized into five groups of five, in which low-dose or high-dose Ad26.COV2.S was given once or twice, or placebo was given on both occasions.

The immunoSEQ Assay was the method used to sequence TCRbeta CDR3 regions. After extraction, genomic DNA underwent amplification by bias-controlled multiplex PCR, followed by high-throughput sequencing. On the study's bioinformatics: To quantify the absolute abundance of every unique TCRbeta CDR3 region, sequences were collapsed and filtered. T cell fraction was estimated by normalizing TCRbeta template counts to usable DNA, with usable DNA measured through amplification of reference genes found in all nucleated cells. Repertoire TCRs were annotated as SARS-CoV-2-specific by exact matching of V gene, CDR3 amino acid sequence and J gene to a known reactive TCR set. The reference SARS-CoV-2 TCR set was derived from MIRA and filtered for enrichment in COVID-19-positive ImmuneCODE repertoires, a step that removed public or cross-reactive TCRs. Drawing on the MIRA antigens, annotated TCRs were analysed further at the level of specific ORF or position within ORF. Breadth was defined as annotated unique rearrangements over total unique productive rearrangements; depth was the summed frequency of those rearrangements. TCR breadth was compared between groups using two-sided Wilcoxon rank-sum tests. Here the immuneACCESS table is served through TCRdb, limited to in-frame sequences with V and J called. Missing clones are a known gap in these copies; in checked studies unresolved V genes cover under half, and the rest lacks a known reason. That table gives V, J and clone size, and the DNA gave D and trimming. The sample records under 250,000 clones, around nine tenths of which are singletons. The ten largest clones capture 2.5% to 3.5% of the sample.

The treatment or condition label on this specimen signifies: some 20 received Ad26.COV2.S at low or high dose, single or two shots; roughly 5 received placebo; per-sample allocation not given. For vaccine and placebo recipients, repertoires were sequenced using samples collected on day 63 after the first injection. In Cohort 1b, about two dozen adults aged 18-55 years were enrolled at a single site in Boston, USA, between 29 July and 7 August 2020. Ad26.COV2.S was a replication-incompetent adenovirus type 26 vector expressing a prefusion-stabilized SARS-CoV-2 spike protein from the original Wuhan strain. Broad study findings and their caveats: Comparable non-spike TCR breadth was observed between vaccine and placebo recipients, consistent with only spike being contained in the vaccine. The study was not powered to compare responses between vaccine doses or regimens. The authors noted that total T cell responses may have been underestimated by the TCR breadth and depth analyses. After vaccination, spike-specific CD8+ and CD4+ T cell responses were reported to show substantial breadth. Ad26.COV2.S recipients had higher spike-specific TCR breadth than placebo recipients (P = 0.0014).

To note about this clone: It has no known antigen specificity. The input lacks base qualities; no much larger clone sits a single base away.

Looking up the germline V gene yields CDR1 SGHTS and CDR2 YDEGEE. The CDR3 runs 15 residues from the cysteine to the phenylalanine. Left in the record is the CDR3 DNA by itself, 45 bases read in frame from the first base. Trimmed from V: 2 bases; trimmed from J: 5 bases; junction bases lacking a gene match: 5. The source of this sequence is a person aged 18 to 65 who received the Ad26.COV2.S COVID-19 vaccine or a placebo. Recombination linked TRBV5-8 to TRBJ1-4, with 8 middle bases fitting TRBD1. Source: peripheral blood, taken in a trial of Ad26.COV2.S vaccine versus placebo. The DNA reads as follows: TGTGCCAGCAGCTTCAGGGGGCAGAGGAATGAAAAACTGTTTTTT. This gives the protein CASSFRGQRNEKLFF.